The 23 T cell receptor beta chains below all came from one sample that was sequenced in a study of CD8+CD57+ T cells in acquired aplastic anemia. Template material for TCR beta VDJ and CDR3 profiling consisted of genomic DNA. MiXCR was run by TCRdb on the reads, yielding one entry per CDR3 protein. The sample records hundreds of thousands of distinct CDR3 sequences, about a third being singletons. Patients who underwent sequencing had shown CD8+CD57+ cell expansion by flow cytometry. Sequencing was performed on sorted CD4+, CD8+, or CD8+CD57+ T cells (not recorded which) from PBMCs. The receptors originated from a human donor with aplastic anemia.

This clonotype was recorded once. The chain employs TRBV7-9 and TRBJ1-2; D is undetermined. V was trimmed by 3 bases and J by 5 bases, leaving 16 bases between them. CDR3 length equals 15 residues. The germline V gene encodes CDR1 SEHNR and CDR2 FQNEAQ (reference sequence). The CDR3 DNA is TGTGCCAGCAGCTTGAATACGGGTGGCCCTTATGGCTACACCTTC. Protein product: CASSLNTGGPYGYTF.

A few counts support this clonotype. This chain connects TRBV6-1 to TRBJ2-2, with unresolved D. V shed 10 bases and J shed 1 base, with 10 bases lying between them. The CDR3 is 13 residues long. Germline assignment: CDR1 MNHNS and CDR2 SASEGT. CDR3 in DNA: TGTGCCATCATGAGACTGAACACCGGGGAGCTGTTTTTT. Translated, it gives CAIMRLNTGELFF.

This clonotype showed up just once. V usage is TRBV15 and J usage is TRBJ1-2, with a weak D call TRBD1 (6 bases). The CDR3 is made up of 14 amino acids. Per germline, CDR1 LNHNV and CDR2 YYDKDF (reference sequence). Trimming stripped 2 bases from V and 5 bases from J, with 12 bases between. CDR3 amino acids: CATSRRQGSYGYTF. The CDR3 DNA sequence: TGTGCCACCAGCAGACGGCAGGGGAGTTATGGCTACACCTTC. Filled out from reference TRBV15 and TRBJ1-2, the complete variable domain reads DAMVIQNPRYQVTQFGKPVTLSCSQTLNHNVMYWYQQKSSQAPKLLFHYYDKDFNNEADTPDNFQSRRPNTSFCFLDIRSPGLGDTAMYLCATSRRQGSYGYTFGSGTRLTVV.

About this clonotype itself: Possible read error: a much larger clone is one base away. The V call is TRBV29-1, the J call TRBJ2-5; D could derive from TRBD1 or TRBD2 (6 bases each). The CDR3 has 14 residues. Germline V CDR1 and CDR2: SQVTM, ANQGSEA. The CDR3 nucleotides read TGCAGTGCTAGGGGGGCTCGGGCACAAGAGACCCAGTACTTC. This sequence encodes CSARGARAQETQYF. Full variable domain (rest looked up from reference TRBV29-1 and TRBJ2-5): SAVISQKPSRDICQRGTSLTIQCQVDSQVTMMFWYRQQPGQSLTLIATANQGSEATYESGFVIDKFPISRPNLTFSTLTVSNMSPEDSSIYLCSARGARAQETQYFGPGTRLLVL.

This clonotype showed up many times. V usage is TRBV10-3 and J usage is TRBJ2-2; the match to TRBD1 covers 9 bases. The CDR3 extends over 14 amino acids. The V and J ends lost 6 bases and 8 bases, in that order; junction bases with no gene match: 7. Germline V lookup: CDR1 ENHRY, CDR2 SYGVKD. The CDR3 region has the DNA TGTGCCATCAGCGCCGACAGGGGGAGAGGGGAGCTGTTTTTT. It yields the protein CAISADRGRGELFF.

In this sample, this clonotype turned up a few times. The rearrangement joins TRBV19 to TRBJ2-5, with D uncertain. The V gene's germline CDR1 is LNHDA and CDR2 SQIVND (reference sequence). V lost 4 bases, J lost 1 base, and 7 bases lay in between. The CDR3 has 13 amino acids. The CDR3 DNA is TGTGCCAGTAGTAACACTTTCCAAGAGACCCAGTACTTC. Amino acids: CASSNTFQETQYF.

This clonotype was counted only a few times. Germline and junction disagree at one end, which may indicate a read error. The rearrangement links TRBV15 to TRBJ1-2; a weak D match, TRBD1 (6 bases). This CDR3 spans 16 amino acids. The germline V gene encodes CDR1 LNHNV and CDR2 YYDKDF (reference sequence). CDR3 amino acids: CTTSRVETGINYGYTF. As DNA, the CDR3 is TGTACCACTAGCAGAGTTGAGACAGGAATAAACTATGGCTACACCTTC.

This clonotype was found many times. This chain connects TRBV7-2 to TRBJ1-2; TRBD1 might be the D (6 bases). The CDR3 loop spans 12 amino acids. V lost 6 bases and J 4 bases, leaving 9 bases between the germline ends. CDR1 and CDR2 from the germline V gene are SGHTA and FQGNSA. CDR3 amino acids: CASRSTGYGYTF. As DNA, the CDR3 is TGTGCCAGCAGGTCGACAGGCTATGGCTACACCTTC.

This clonotype has a handful of counts. The genes are TRBV6-1 and TRBJ1-6; possible D gene TRBD1, 5 bases. This CDR3 comprises 14 residues. Trimming cost V 6 bases and J 6 bases, with 12 bases left between them. Germline V gene sequence: CDR1 MNHNS, CDR2 SASEGT. CDR3 residues: CASRPVGTNSPLHF. CDR3 nucleotides: TGTGCCAGCAGGCCTGTGGGGACTAATTCACCCCTCCACTTT.

This clonotype was found a few times. An end of the junction differs from the germline gene, which may be a read error. The gene calls are TRBV7-8 and TRBJ2-5, with 11 bases that match TRBD2. Germline CDR1 SGHVS, CDR2 FQNEAQ. The CDR3 has 15 residues. CDR3 residues: CASSPLAGGIETQYF. The CDR3 nucleotides read TGTGCCAGCAGCCCTCTAGCGGGGGGTATAGAGACCCAATACTTC.

V usage is TRBV4-1 and J usage is TRBJ2-7, with D hard to call. This CDR3 has 16 amino acids. Germline CDR1 is MGHRA and CDR2 is YSYEKL. V was trimmed by 0 bases and J by 5 bases, leaving 17 bases between them. The CDR3 is CASSQDPDSAWDEQYF. In DNA form, the CDR3 reads TGCGCCAGCAGCCAAGACCCCGACTCTGCATGGGACGAGCAGTACTTC.

The V gene is TRBV2, the J gene TRBJ1-1; 7 nucleotides match TRBD1. V shed 1 base and J 1 base; nucleotides not matched to a gene: 3. The length of the CDR3 is 15 residues. Looked up from germline, CDR1 is SNHLY and CDR2 is FYNNEI. In nucleotides, the CDR3 is TGTGCCAGCAGTGAAGGACAGGGACCGAACACTGAAGCTTTCTTT. It is translated as CASSEGQGPNTEAFF.

About this clonotype: This may come from a read error, since a much larger clone is one base off. The V gene is TRBV15, the J gene TRBJ2-7; unclear D gene. The CDR3 has 11 residues. V was clipped by 5 bases and J by 9 bases, with 11 bases between them. Germline V gene lookup returns CDR1 LNHNV and CDR2 YYDKDF (reference sequence). This CDR3 is CATSQTVWQYF. The CDR3, as DNA: TGTGCCACCAGCCAAACAGTGTGGCAGTACTTC. The full variable domain, rest sourced from reference TRBV15 and TRBJ2-7, is DAMVIQNPRYQVTQFGKPVTLSCSQTLNHNVMYWYQQKSSQAPKLLFHYYDKDFNNEADTPDNFQSRRPNTSFCFLDIRSPGLGDTAMYLCATSQTVWQYFGPGTRLTVT.

The chain links TRBV10-3 to TRBJ1-1, with a weak D call TRBD1 (5 bases). V lost 2 bases and J 7 bases, leaving 11 bases between the germline ends. Germline CDR1 is ENHRY and CDR2 is SYGVKD. This CDR3 spans 13 amino acids. This chain's CDR3 is CAISEAQDNEAFF. In DNA, the CDR3 is TGTGCCATCAGTGAGGCCCAGGACAATGAAGCTTTCTTT.

This clonotype has more than one count but fewer than ten. The chain uses TRBV19 and TRBJ2-7; 7 bases are a match to TRBD2. V trimming: 3 bases; J trimming: 1 base; junction bases outside the gene matches: 9. This CDR3 spans 16 amino acids. Germline lookup yields CDR1 LNHDA and CDR2 SQIVND (reference sequence). This CDR3 is CASSILASGGSYEQYF. CDR3 in DNA: TGTGCCAGTAGTATTCTGGCTAGCGGAGGTTCCTACGAGCAGTACTTC.

This clonotype was seen once. Given a much more abundant clone one base away, this may be a read error. The J gene is TRBJ2-2, the V gene TRBV10-3; possible D gene TRBD2, 5 bases. Germline V gene data show CDR1 as ENHRY and CDR2 as SYGVKD. CDR3 length equals 13 residues. CDR3: CAIMQSDPGELSF. CDR3 nucleotides: TGTGCCATCATGCAATCTGATCCCGGGGAGCTGTCTTTT.

This chain connects TRBV29-1 to TRBJ1-3; maybe TRBD1 (6 bases). V lost 0 bases, J lost 2 bases, and 11 bases lay in between. The CDR3 spans 15 residues. The germline V gene encodes CDR1 SQVTM and CDR2 ANQGSEA. In DNA, the CDR3 is TGCAGCGTTGAAGATCTTACAGGGACTGGAAACACCATATATTTT. This codes for CSVEDLTGTGNTIYF.

The chain joins TRBV9 to TRBJ2-5; 8 nucleotides line up with TRBD1. Germline V lookup: CDR1 SGDLS, CDR2 YYNGEE. V was clipped by 6 bases and J by 2 bases; unmatched bases: 15. The CDR3 runs to 17 residues. The CDR3 region is CASNASRTGGKQETQYF. CDR3 sequence (DNA): TGTGCCAGCAACGCCTCACGAACAGGGGGGAAACAAGAGACCCAGTACTTC.

V is TRBV20-1 and J is TRBJ1-1; no definite D call. The germline V and J ends were trimmed by 0 bases and 5 bases, with 7 bases remaining between them. There are 12 residues in the CDR3. Germline V CDR1 and CDR2: DFQATT, SNEGSKA (reference sequence). In DNA, the CDR3 is TGCAGTGCTAGAGAGGGCAGGACTGAAGCTTTCTTT. It codes for CSAREGRTEAFF.

This clonotype was counted ten times or more. This chain links TRBV2 with TRBJ2-5; possibly TRBD2 for D (5 bases). V lost 6 bases to trimming and J lost 2 bases, with 16 bases between them. The CDR3 consists of 15 residues. CDR1 and CDR2 from the germline V gene are SNHLY and FYNNEI. The CDR3 is CASSDPISVQETQYF. The CDR3 nucleotides read TGTGCCAGCAGCGATCCAATTAGCGTTCAAGAGACCCAGTACTTC.

This clonotype was picked up a small number of times. The chain employs TRBV4-2 and TRBJ1-1; D call uncertain. The germline V gene encodes CDR1 LGHNA and CDR2 YNFKEQ. The CDR3 has 15 residues. V was clipped by 2 bases and J by 3 bases, with 13 bases between them. The CDR3: CASSQQEGGHTEAFF. Here the CDR3 DNA reads TGTGCCAGCAGCCAACAAGAGGGAGGACACACTGAAGCTTTCTTT.

The gene calls are TRBV2 and TRBJ1-2; 10 positions agree with TRBD1. The V gene end was trimmed by 8 bases and the J gene end by 6 bases; junction bases not matched to a gene: 9. Looked up from germline, CDR1 is SNHLY and CDR2 is FYNNEI. This CDR3 has 14 amino acids. The CDR3 DNA is TGTGCCAGCGGTAAACGACAGGGGGCGGATGGCTACACCTTC. It encodes CASGKRQGADGYTF.

The table lists this clonotype with a few counts. The genes are TRBV20-1 and TRBJ2-3, with 11 bases that match TRBD2. V shed 1 base, J shed 4 bases, and the junction held 7 bases outside the gene matches. The CDR3 runs to 16 residues. From germline, CDR1 is DFQATT and CDR2 SNEGSKA (reference sequence). The CDR3 DNA follows: TGCAGTGCTAGAGTAGGTAGCGGGGGGGCCCCAGATACGCAGTATTTT. Amino acids: CSARVGSGGAPDTQYF.